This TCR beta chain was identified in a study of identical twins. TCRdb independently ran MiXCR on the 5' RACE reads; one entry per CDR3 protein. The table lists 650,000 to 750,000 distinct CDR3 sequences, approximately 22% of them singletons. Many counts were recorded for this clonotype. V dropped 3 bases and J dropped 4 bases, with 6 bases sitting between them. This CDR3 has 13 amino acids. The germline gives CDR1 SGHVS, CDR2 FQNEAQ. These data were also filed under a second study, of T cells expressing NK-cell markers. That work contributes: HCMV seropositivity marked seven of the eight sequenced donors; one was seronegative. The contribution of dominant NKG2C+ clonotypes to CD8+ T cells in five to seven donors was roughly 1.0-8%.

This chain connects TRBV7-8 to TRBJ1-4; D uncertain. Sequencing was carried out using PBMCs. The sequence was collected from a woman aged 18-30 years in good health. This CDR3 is CASSLGYNEKLFF. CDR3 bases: TGTGCCAGCAGCTTGGGGTATAATGAAAAACTGTTTTTT.